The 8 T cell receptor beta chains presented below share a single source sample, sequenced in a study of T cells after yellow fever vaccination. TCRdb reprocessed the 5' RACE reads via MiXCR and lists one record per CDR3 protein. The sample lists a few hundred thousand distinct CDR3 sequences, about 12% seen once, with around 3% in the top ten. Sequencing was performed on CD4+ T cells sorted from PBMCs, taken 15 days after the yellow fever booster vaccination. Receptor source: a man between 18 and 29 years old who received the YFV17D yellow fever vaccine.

The CDR3 loop is CANVWGDLTSVAFF. Here the CDR3 DNA reads TGTGCCAACGTATGGGGGGACCTAACTTCGGTAGCTTTCTTT. V is TRBV24-1 and J is TRBJ1-1, with D tentatively TRBD1 (5 bases). CDR1 is KGHDR, CDR2 SFDVKD, per germline. The CDR3 spans 14 residues. V was cut by 11 bases and J by 10 bases, with 25 bases left in between.

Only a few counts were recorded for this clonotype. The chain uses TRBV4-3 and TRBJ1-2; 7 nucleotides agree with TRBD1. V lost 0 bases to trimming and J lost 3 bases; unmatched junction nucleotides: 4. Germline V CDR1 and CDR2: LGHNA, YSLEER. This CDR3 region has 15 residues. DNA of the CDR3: TGCGCCAGCAGCCAAGACCGACAGGGCCACTATGGCTACACCTTC. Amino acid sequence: CASSQDRQGHYGYTF.

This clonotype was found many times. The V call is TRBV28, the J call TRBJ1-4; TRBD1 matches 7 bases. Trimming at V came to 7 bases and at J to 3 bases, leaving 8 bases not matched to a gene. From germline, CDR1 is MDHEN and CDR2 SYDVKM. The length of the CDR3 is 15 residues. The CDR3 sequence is CASTLTGTANEKLFF. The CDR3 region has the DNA TGTGCCAGCACCCTAACCGGGACAGCTAATGAAAAACTGTTTTTT.

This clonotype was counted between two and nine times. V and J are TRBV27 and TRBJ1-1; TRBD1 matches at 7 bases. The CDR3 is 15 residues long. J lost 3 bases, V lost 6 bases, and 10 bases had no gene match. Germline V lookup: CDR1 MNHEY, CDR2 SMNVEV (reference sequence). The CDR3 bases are TGTGCCAGCAGGGCTTCGGACAGGTATGACACTGAAGCTTTCTTT. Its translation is CASRASDRYDTEAFF.

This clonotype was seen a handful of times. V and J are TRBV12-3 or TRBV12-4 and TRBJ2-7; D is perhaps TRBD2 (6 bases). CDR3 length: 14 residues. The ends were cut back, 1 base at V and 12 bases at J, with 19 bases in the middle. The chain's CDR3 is CASSLDGGTFRVYF. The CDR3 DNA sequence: TGTGCCAGCAGTTTAGACGGGGGTACTTTCCGGGTGTACTTC.

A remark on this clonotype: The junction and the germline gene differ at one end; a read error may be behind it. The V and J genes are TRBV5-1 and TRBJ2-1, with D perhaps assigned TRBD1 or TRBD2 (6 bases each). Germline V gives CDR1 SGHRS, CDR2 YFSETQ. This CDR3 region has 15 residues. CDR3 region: CASSLVDGGYNERFF. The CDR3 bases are TGCGCCAGCAGCTTGGTCGACGGGGGCTACAATGAGCGGTTCTTC.

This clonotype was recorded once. This CDR3 reads CASSGLAGDADTQYF. The CDR3 nucleotides are TGCGCCAGCAGTGGACTAGCGGGGGATGCAGATACGCAGTATTTT. The chain combines TRBV5-1 with TRBJ2-3, with 13 bases that match TRBD2. CDR1 is SGHRS, CDR2 YFSETQ, per germline. The CDR3 covers 15 residues. The V gene end was trimmed by 5 bases and the J gene end by 4 bases; junction bases not matched to a gene: 4.

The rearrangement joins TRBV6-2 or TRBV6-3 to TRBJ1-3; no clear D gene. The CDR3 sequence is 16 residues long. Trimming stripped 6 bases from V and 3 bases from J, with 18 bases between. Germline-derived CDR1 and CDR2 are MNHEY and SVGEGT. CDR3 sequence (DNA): TGTGCCAGCAGCGGATATCGGACGTCCGGTGGAAACACCATATATTTT. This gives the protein CASSGYRTSGGNTIYF.